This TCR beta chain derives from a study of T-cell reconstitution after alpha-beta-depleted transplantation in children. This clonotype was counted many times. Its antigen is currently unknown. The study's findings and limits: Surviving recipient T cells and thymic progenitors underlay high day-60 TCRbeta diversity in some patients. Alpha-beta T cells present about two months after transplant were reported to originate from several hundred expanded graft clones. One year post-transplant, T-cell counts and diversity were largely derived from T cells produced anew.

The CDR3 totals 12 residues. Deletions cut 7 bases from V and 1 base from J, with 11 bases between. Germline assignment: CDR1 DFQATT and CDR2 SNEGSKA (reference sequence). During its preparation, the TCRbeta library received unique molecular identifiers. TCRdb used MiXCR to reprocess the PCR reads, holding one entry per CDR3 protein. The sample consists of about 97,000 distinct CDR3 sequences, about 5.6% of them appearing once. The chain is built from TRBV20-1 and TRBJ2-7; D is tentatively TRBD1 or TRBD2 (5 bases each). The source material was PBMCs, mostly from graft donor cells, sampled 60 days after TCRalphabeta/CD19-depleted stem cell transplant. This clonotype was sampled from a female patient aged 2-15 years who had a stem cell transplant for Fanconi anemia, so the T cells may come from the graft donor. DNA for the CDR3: TGCAGTGGGGGGTCTCCATCCTACGAGCAGTACTTC. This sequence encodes CSGGSPSYEQYF.